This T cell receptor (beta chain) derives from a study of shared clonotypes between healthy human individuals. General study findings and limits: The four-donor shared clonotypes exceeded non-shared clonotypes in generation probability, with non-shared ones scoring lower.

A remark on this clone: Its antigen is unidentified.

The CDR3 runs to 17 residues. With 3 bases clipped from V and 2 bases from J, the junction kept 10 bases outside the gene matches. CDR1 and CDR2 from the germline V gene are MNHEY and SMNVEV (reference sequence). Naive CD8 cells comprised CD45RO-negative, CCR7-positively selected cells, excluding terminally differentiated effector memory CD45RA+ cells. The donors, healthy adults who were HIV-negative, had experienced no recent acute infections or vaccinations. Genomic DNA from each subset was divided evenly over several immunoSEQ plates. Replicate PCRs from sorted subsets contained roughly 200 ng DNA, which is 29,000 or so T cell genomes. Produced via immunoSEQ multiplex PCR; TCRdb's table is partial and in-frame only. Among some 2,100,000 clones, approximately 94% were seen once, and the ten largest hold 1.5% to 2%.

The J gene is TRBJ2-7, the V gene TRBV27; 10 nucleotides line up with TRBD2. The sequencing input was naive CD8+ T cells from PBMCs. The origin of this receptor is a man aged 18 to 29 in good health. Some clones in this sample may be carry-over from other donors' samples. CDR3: CASSFALTSGTPYEQYF. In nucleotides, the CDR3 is TGTGCCAGCAGTTTTGCCTTAACTAGCGGGACTCCCTACGAGCAGTACTTC.